The rows below give T cell receptor beta chains drawn from one sample of a study of blood T cell repertoires in COVID-19. Some clones are missing from TCRdb's copy, which holds only in-frame ones; the method was immunoSEQ multiplex PCR. The data hold some 330,000 clones, with roughly 86% observed a single time. The material sequenced was PBMCs or T cells enriched from blood (not recorded which). These TCRs come from a man in his forties in a cohort exposed to, infected with or recovered from COVID-19 (not recorded which). Each CDR3 is given with its conserved first and last residue. Size is stated for part of the rows, as once, few or many counts, or as a class when the clone is expanded.

v_call	clone_size	j_call	cdr3_aa
TRBV9	.	TRBJ2-7	CASSPSSGLTYEQYF
TRBV7-8	many	TRBJ2-2	CASRPGQGVQGELFF
TRBV6-5	.	TRBJ1-6	CASSYGPDLSPLHF
TRBV27	.	TRBJ2-7	CASSLRGQPWEQYF
TRBV6-5	.	TRBJ2-7	CASSYRGRQYF
TRBV5-1	.	TRBJ1-3	CASGLGGPSGNTIYF
TRBV9	.	TRBJ1-2	CASSGNRGGYTF
TRBV30	.	TRBJ1-2	CAWSNGGPYGYTF
TRBV11-2	.	TRBJ2-7	CASSRSGGGSYEQYF
TRBV27	.	TRBJ1-2	CASSLWKGADGYTF
TRBV5-8	.	TRBJ2-5	CASSLVGLAGETQYF
TRBV2	.	TRBJ2-1	CASSRTSGRGYEQFF
TRBV9	.	TRBJ1-2	CASSVSLGTGGFGYTF
TRBV7-9	.	TRBJ1-1	CASSLSGGTEAFF
TRBV29-1	.	TRBJ1-1	CSADRGGTEAFF